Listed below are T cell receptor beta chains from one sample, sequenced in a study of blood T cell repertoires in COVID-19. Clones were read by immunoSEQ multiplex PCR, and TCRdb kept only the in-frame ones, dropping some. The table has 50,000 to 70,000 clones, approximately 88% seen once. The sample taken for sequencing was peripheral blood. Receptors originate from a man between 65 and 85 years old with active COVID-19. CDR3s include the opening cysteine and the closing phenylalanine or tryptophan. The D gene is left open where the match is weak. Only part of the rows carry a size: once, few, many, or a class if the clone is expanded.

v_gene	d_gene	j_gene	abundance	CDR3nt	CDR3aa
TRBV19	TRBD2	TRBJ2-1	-	TGTGCCAGTAGTGTACTAGCGGGAGGGCCCTATGAGCAGTTCTTC	CASSVLAGGPYEQFF
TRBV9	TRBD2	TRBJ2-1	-	TGTGCCAGCAGCGTAGCTTCGCCTAGCGGGAGGAATGAGCAGTTCTTC	CASSVASPSGRNEQFF
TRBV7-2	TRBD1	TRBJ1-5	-	TGTGCCAGCAGCGCCAGGGACAGGGGGCCAATCCAGCCCCAGCATTTT	CASSARDRGPIQPQHF
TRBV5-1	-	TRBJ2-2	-	TGCGCCAGCAGCTTGAGGAGGGACACCGGGGAGCTGTTTTTT	CASSLRRDTGELFF
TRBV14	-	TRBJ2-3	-	TGTGCCAGCAGCCAAGGGAGGTTTTTCACAGATACGCAGTATTTT	CASSQGRFFTDTQYF
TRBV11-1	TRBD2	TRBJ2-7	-	TGTGCCAGCAGCTCCTCCGGGACTAGCGGGAGGGCGATGTACTTC	CASSSSGTSGRAMYF
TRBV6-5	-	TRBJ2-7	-	TGTGCCAGCAGTTACTCGAGACTAGGCTTGTACGAGCAGTACTTC	CASSYSRLGLYEQYF
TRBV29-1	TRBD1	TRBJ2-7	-	TGCAGCGTTGGTTGGACAGGGAGTTCCTACGAGCAGTACTTC	CSVGWTGSSYEQYF
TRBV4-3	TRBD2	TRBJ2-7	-	TGCGCCAGCAGCCAGGAACTAGCGGGAGATCTCCACGAGCAGTACTTC	CASSQELAGDLHEQYF
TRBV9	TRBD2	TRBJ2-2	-	TGTGCCAGCAGCCGTTCGGCGGGAGTAGGAACCGGGGAGCTGTTTTTT	CASSRSAGVGTGELFF
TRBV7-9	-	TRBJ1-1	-	TGTGCCAGCAGCTTAGATTGGCCTTTGGACACTGAAGCTTTCTTT	CASSLDWPLDTEAFF
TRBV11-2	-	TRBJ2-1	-	TGTGCCAGCAGCTTAGATGTCGGAGTCAATGAGCAGTTCTTC	CASSLDVGVNEQFF
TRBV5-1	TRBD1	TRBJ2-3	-	TGCGCCAGCAGCCCCGGACAGGGCGCGGACACAGATACGCAGTATTTT	CASSPGQGADTDTQYF
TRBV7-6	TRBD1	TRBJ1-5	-	TGTGCCAGCAGCTTAGTTCCGGGACAGGGGAGGGATCAGCCCCAGCATTTT	CASSLVPGQGRDQPQHF
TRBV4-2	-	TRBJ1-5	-	TGTGCCAGCAGCCAAGGGTCGGCAGGGGCACGGCAGCCCCAGCATTTT	CASSQGSAGARQPQHF
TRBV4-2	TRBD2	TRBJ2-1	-	TGTGCCAGCAGCCGCTCCTCAGCGGGATCAAGCAATGAGCAGTTCTTC	CASSRSSAGSSNEQFF
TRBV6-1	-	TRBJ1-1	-	TGTGCCAGCAGTGATCAACATAACACTGAAGCTTTCTTT	CASSDQHNTEAFF
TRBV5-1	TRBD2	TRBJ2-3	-	TGCGCCAGCAGTCTGGGCGCTAGCGGGATAGGGGATACGCAGTATTTT	CASSLGASGIGDTQYF
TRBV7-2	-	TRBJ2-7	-	TGTGCCAGCAGCGCCCAAGGGGGAGACTACGAGCAGTACTTC	CASSAQGGDYEQYF
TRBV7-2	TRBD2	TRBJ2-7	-	TGTGCCAGCAGCTTTATAGCGGGAGTGTACGAGCAGTACTTC	CASSFIAGVYEQYF
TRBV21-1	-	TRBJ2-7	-	TGTGCCAGCAGCTCTAGGACAGGCCTTCTCGACCCCTACGAGCAGTACTTC	CASSSRTGLLDPYEQYF
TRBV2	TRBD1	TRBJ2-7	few	TGTGCCAGCAGTGAATCGGGGACAGGGGCCTACGAGCAGTACTTC	CASSESGTGAYEQYF
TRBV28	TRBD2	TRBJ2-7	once	TGTGCCAGCAGTTTCTCCCTAGCGGGACTCTCCTACGAGCAGTACTTC	CASSFSLAGLSYEQYF
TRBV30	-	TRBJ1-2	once	TGTGCCTGGAGAGACAGTCCTAACTATGGCTACACCTTC	CAWRDSPNYGYTF
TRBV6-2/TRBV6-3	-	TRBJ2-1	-	TGTGCCAGCAGTAACGACATCTACAATGAGCAGTTCTTC	CASSNDIYNEQFF
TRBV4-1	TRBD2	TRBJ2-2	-	TGCGCCAGCAGCCAGGGTGGACTAGCGGGAGTGGGGACCGGGGAGCTGTTTTTT	CASSQGGLAGVGTGELFF
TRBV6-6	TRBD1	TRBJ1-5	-	TGTGCCAGCACCCTACGAGCCACAGGGGATCAGCCCCAGCATTTT	CASTLRATGDQPQHF
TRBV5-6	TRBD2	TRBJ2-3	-	TGTGCCAGCACCACTCTTTACCGCGGGGGAACAGATACGCAGTATTTT	CASTTLYRGGTDTQYF
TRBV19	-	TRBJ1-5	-	TGTGCCAGTAGTACCACCGACAGAGGAAGTTATCAGCCCCAGCATTTT	CASSTTDRGSYQPQHF
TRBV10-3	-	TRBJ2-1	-	TGTGCCATCAAGGGCGCCGGGACTCCACGGGGGGAGCAGTTCTTC	CAIKGAGTPRGEQFF
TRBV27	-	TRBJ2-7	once	TGTGCCAGCAGTTTATCTCCACGGTCGAGCTCCTACGAGCAGTACTTC	CASSLSPRSSSYEQYF
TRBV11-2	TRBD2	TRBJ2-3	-	TGTGCCAGCAGCCACAGGACTAGCGGGAAAGATACGCAGTATTTT	CASSHRTSGKDTQYF
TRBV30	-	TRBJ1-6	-	TGTGCCTGCATCCCCTGGAGGAGTTCTAATTCACCCCTCCACTTT	CACIPWRSSNSPLHF
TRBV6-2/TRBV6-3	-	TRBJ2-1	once	TGTGCCAGCAGTTACGCAGGGATGGGGGAGCAGTTCTTC	CASSYAGMGEQFF
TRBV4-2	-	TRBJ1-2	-	TGTGCCAGCAGCCCCCGACTCCTAACGGCGGCCCTTAACTATGGCTACACCTTC	CASSPRLLTAALNYGYTF
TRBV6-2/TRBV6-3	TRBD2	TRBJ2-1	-	TGTGCCAGCAGCCCCCGTAGCGGGAACTCCTACAATGAGCAGTTCTTC	CASSPRSGNSYNEQFF
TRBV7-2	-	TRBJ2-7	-	TGTGCCAGCAGCGAAAGGGGGGGAAGGCCCTCCTACGAGCAGTACTTC	CASSERGGRPSYEQYF
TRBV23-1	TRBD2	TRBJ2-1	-	TGCGCCAGCAGTCAAGCCGGGACTAAATACAATGAGCAGTTCTTC	CASSQAGTKYNEQFF
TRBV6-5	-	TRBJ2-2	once	TGTGCCAGCAGCTCAAGGGGGGGGACCGGGGAGCTGTTTTTT	CASSSRGGTGELFF
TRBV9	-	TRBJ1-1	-	TGTGCCAGCAGCGCCCAACCGGAGGGAGCGGAAGCTTTCTTT	CASSAQPEGAEAFF
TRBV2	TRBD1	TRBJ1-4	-	TGTGCCAGCAGGGCCTCCGGGACAGATGGTGAAAAACTGTTTTTT	CASRASGTDGEKLFF
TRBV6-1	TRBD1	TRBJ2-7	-	TGTGCCAGCAGTGAAGAAACAGGGGGCCCGGGGGAGCAGTACTTC	CASSEETGGPGEQYF
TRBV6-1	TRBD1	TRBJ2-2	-	TGTGCCAGCAGTGAAGCGCGGGGCAGGGGGCGATCCGGGGAGCTGTTTTTT	CASSEARGRGRSGELFF
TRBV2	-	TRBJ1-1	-	TGTGCCAGCAGTGAGGACAGCTTAGAAGCTTTCTTT	CASSEDSLEAFF
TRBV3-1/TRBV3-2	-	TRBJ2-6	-	TGTGCCAGCAGCCAAGATCTGAGGAACTCTGGGGCCAACGTCCTGACTTTC	CASSQDLRNSGANVLTF
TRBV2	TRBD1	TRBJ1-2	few	TGTGCCAGCAGCCAATCTGACAGGGCTGGCTACACCTTC	CASSQSDRAGYTF
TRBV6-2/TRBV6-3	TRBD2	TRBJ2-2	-	TGTGCCAGCAGCGTCGGGGGGGCCGGGGAGCTGTTTTTT	CASSVGGAGELFF
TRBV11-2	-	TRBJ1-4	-	TGTGCCAGCAGCTTAATACCAGGGATGGAAAAACTGTTTTTT	CASSLIPGMEKLFF
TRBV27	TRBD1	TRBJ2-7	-	TGTGCCAGCAGCTTGGGACAGGGGGCCTACGAGCAGTACTTC	CASSLGQGAYEQYF
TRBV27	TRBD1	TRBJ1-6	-	TGTGCCAGCAGTGGCTACAGGGGAGATAATTCACCCCTCCACTTT	CASSGYRGDNSPLHF
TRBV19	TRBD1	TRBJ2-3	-	TGTGCCAGTAGTAGCCTCACAGGGGGCACAGATACGCAGTATTTT	CASSSLTGGTDTQYF
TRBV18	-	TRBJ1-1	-	TGTGCCAGCTCACCCCAGGGGAGGGGAACTGAAGCTTTCTTT	CASSPQGRGTEAFF
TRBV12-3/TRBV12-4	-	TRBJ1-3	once	TGTGCCAGCAGCCAGACAGGTGGAAACACCATATATTTT	CASSQTGGNTIYF
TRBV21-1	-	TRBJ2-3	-	TGTGCCAGCAGCAAATTCCTCCGAGCGGGAGGTCCGTTTGATACGCAGTATTTT	CASSKFLRAGGPFDTQYF
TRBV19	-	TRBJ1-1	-	TGTGCCAGTAGCTCGATTGGGGGGACTGAAGCTTTCTTT	CASSSIGGTEAFF
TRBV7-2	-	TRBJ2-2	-	TGTGCCAGCAGCCGGCGAGGGCGCGGCGCCGGGGAGCTGTTTTTT	CASSRRGRGAGELFF
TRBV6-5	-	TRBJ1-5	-	TGTGCCAGCAGTTTGGCCGGGAATCAGCCCCAGCATTTT	CASSLAGNQPQHF
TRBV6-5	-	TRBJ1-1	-	TGTGCCAGCAGTCGTAGAGGGACAATCACTGAAGCTTTCTTT	CASSRRGTITEAFF
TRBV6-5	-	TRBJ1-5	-	TGTGCCAGCAGGCAGGGGCCATATAGCAATCAGCCCCAGCATTTT	CASRQGPYSNQPQHF